This entry concerns a single T cell receptor beta chain. Trimming cost V 0 bases and J 1 base; bases outside gene matches: 2. This CDR3 is built from 14 residues. Germline V CDR1 and CDR2: DFQATT, SNEGSKA (reference sequence). The sample comes from a study of CD8 T cells in Susac syndrome. With random hexamers, 0.5 to 1 ug RNA was reverse transcribed. TCRdb reanalysed the immunoSEQ multiplex PCR reads using MiXCR and keeps one entry per CDR3 protein. The repertoire holds tens of thousands of distinct CDR3 sequences, with more than 85% as singletons. The sequence was collected from a human donor with Susac syndrome. The sequenced sample consisted of CD8+ T cells from PBMCs. The chain joins TRBV20-1 to TRBJ1-1; 7 bases line up with TRBD1. The CDR3 loop reads CSARDGDRNTEAFF. The CDR3 DNA is TGCAGTGCTAGAGATGGGGACAGGAACACTGAAGCTTTCTTT.